This TCR beta chain is drawn from a study of PD-1 blockade in classical Hodgkin lymphoma. The table came from immunoSEQ multiplex PCR; TCRdb's copy has only in-frame clones and leaves some out. The sample records tens of thousands of clones, about 78% being singletons. The sample holds a few counts of this clone. Brentuximab vedotin exposure varied, and every patient relapsed after autologous stem cell transplantation. This receptor was obtained from a human donor with classical Hodgkin lymphoma. The starting material was peripheral blood mononuclear cells (PBMCs), obtained before the second cycle of nivolumab.

As DNA, the CDR3 is TGCGCCAGCAGCTTGGAAGGAACAGGGAAGGTTCAAGGCTACACCTTC. Translating it yields CASSLEGTGKVQGYTF. The chain recombines TRBV5-1 with TRBJ1-2; D is possibly TRBD1 (6 bases). This CDR3 has 16 residues. V gave up 0 bases and J gave up 8 bases, with 20 bases separating them. CDR1 is SGHRS, CDR2 YFSETQ, per germline.